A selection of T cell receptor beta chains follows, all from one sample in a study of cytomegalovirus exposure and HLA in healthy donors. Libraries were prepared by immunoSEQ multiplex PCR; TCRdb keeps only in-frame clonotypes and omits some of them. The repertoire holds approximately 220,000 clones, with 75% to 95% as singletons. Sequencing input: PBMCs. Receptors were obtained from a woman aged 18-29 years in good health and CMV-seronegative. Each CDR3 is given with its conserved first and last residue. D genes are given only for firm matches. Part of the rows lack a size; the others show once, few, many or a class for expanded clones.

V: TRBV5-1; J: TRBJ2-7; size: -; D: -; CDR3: CASSPTGFEQYF; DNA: TGCGCCAGCAGCCCCACAGGGTTCGAGCAGTACTTC
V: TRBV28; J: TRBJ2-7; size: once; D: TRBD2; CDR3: CASSLEAAGEYEQYF; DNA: TGTGCCAGCAGTTTAGAGGCAGCGGGGGAGTACGAGCAGTACTTC
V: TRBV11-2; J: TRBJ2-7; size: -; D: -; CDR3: CASSLIGQSYEQYF; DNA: TGTGCCAGCAGCTTGATTGGACAGTCCTACGAGCAGTACTTC
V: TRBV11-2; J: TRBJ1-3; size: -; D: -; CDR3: CASSTRERGNTIYF; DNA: TGTGCCAGCAGTACCAGGGAACGAGGAAACACCATATATTTT
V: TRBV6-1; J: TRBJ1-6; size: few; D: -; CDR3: CASSEVVGGNSPLHF; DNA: TGTGCCAGCAGTGAAGTGGTAGGAGGCAATTCACCCCTCCACTTT
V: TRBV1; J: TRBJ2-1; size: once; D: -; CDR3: CTSSQEVPLAGSLRYNEQFF; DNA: TGCACCAGCAGCCAAGAGGTTCCACTAGCGGGATCCCTTAGATACAATGAGCAGTTCTTC
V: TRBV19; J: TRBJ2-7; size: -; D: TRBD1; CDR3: CASSQVQGVGEQYF; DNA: TGTGCCAGTAGTCAGGTACAGGGGGTGGGCGAGCAGTACTTC
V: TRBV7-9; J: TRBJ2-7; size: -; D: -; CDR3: CASSSQGTPYEQYF; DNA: TGTGCCAGCAGCTCACAGGGTACCCCCTACGAGCAGTACTTC
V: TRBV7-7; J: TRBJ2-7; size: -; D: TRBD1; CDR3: CASSCRQGARVCEQYF; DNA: TGTGCCAGCAGCTGCCGACAGGGGGCGCGGGTATGCGAGCAGTACTTC
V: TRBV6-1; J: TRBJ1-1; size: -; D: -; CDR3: CASSGGRTSTEAFF; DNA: TGTGCCAGCAGCGGAGGAAGAACCAGCACTGAAGCTTTCTTT
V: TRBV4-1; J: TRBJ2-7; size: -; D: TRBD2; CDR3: CASSRTSGYEQYF; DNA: TGCGCCAGCAGCCGGACTAGCGGCTACGAGCAGTACTTC
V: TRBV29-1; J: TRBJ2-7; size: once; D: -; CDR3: CSVSPIGTGAYEQYF; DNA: TGCAGCGTGAGCCCGATCGGGACTGGGGCCTACGAGCAGTACTTC
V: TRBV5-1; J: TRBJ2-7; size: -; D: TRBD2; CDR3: CASSLSSGRYEQYF; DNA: TGCGCCAGCAGCCTGTCTAGCGGGAGGTACGAGCAGTACTTC
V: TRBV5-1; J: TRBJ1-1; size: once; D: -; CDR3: CASSTAKTGIDTEAFF; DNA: TGCGCCAGCAGTACTGCTAAGACAGGAATCGACACTGAAGCTTTCTTT
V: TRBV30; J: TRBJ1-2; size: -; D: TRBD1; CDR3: CAWSTGGLLSSRGYTF; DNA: TGTGCCTGGAGTACAGGGGGCTTATTATCCTCGCGAGGCTACACCTTC
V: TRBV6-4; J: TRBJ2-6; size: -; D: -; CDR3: CASSGGTAGSGANVLTF; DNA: TGTGCCAGCAGTGGCGGGACAGCTGGCTCTGGGGCCAACGTCCTGACTTTC
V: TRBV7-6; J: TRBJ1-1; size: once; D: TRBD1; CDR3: CASSDQTGWNTEAFF; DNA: TGTGCCAGCAGCGATCAGACAGGGTGGAACACTGAAGCTTTCTTT